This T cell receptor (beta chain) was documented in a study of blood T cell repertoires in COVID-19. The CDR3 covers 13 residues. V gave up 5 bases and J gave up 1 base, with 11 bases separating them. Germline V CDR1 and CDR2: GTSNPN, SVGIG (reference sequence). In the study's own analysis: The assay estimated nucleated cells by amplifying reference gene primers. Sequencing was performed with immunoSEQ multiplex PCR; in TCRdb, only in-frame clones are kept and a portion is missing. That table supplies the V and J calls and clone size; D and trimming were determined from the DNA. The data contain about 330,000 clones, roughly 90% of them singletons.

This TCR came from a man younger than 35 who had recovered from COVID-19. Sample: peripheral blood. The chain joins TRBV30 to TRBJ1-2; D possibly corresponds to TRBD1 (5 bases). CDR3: CAWLTQGNYGYTF. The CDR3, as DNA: TGTGCCTGGCTGACCCAGGGTAACTATGGCTACACCTTC.